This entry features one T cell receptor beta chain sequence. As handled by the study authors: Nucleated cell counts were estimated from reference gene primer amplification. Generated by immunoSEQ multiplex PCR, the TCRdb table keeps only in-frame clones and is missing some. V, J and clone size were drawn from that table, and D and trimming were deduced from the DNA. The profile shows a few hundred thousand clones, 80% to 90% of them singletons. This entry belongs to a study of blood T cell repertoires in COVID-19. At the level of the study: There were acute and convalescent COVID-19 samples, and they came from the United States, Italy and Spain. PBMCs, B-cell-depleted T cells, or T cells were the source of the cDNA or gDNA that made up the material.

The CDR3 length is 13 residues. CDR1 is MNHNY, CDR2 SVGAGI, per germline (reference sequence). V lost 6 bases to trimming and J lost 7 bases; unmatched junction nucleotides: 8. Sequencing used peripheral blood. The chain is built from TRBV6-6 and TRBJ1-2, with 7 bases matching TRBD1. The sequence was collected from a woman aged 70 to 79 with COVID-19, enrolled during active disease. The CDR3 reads CASRYDRDSGYTF. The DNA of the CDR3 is TGTGCCAGCAGATACGACAGGGATAGTGGCTACACCTTC.